The clone carrying this T cell receptor beta chain has just a few counts. One entry per CDR3 protein, called by TCRdb with MiXCR from the 5' RACE reads. Of roughly 75,000 distinct CDR3 sequences in the sample, about 16% were seen once. This record belongs to a study of early T cells in non-severe SARS-CoV-2 infection. The CDR3 has 15 amino acids. Germline CDR1 reads SGHVS; CDR2 reads FQNEAQ. The V gene lost 3 bases and the J gene lost 4 bases, with 15 bases spanning the gap. This TCR came from an adult who was a healthcare worker with PCR-confirmed SARS-CoV-2 infection or an uninfected control (not recorded which). Sample: whole blood. V gene TRBV7-8 combines with J gene TRBJ2-5; TRBD2 might be the D (5 bases). The CDR3 loop is CASSLLRGAGETQYF. Here the CDR3 DNA reads TGTGCCAGCAGCTTGCTCCGGGGTGCGGGAGAGACCCAGTACTTC.